A single sample gave rise to the 21 T cell receptor beta chains below, sequenced in a study of T cell responses to AZD1222 COVID-19 vaccine. Assay used: immunoSEQ multiplex PCR; TCRdb lists only in-frame clones, some missing. Of 35,000 to 55,000 clones listed, around 77% are singletons. The sequencing used peripheral blood, collected 28 days after the second dose of the MenACWY control vaccine. Source of these receptors: an adult who received the MenACWY meningococcal vaccine as a control.

The V call is TRBV12-3 or TRBV12-4, the J call TRBJ1-5, with TRBD1 as a possible D gene (5 bases). CDR3 length equals 12 residues. Between the trimmed V and J ends, which lost 9 bases and 11 bases, there was a span of 17 bases. CDR3 bases: TGTGCCAGTCGGGACGGCTTAGAAGCCCAGCATTTT. Translation: CASRDGLEAQHF.

The rearrangement links TRBV27 to TRBJ2-6; D unclear. The CDR3 is made up of 15 amino acids. Trimming took 0 bases from V and 0 from J, leaving 3 bases between them. The V gene's germline CDR1 is MNHEY and CDR2 SMNVEV (reference sequence). For the CDR3, the DNA is TGTGCCAGCAGTTTATCAATCTCTGGGGCCAACGTCCTGACTTTC. This sequence encodes CASSLSISGANVLTF.

V usage is TRBV3-1 (or the pseudogene TRBV3-2) and J usage is TRBJ2-7, with 11 bases aligning to TRBD2. Germline CDR1 is LGHDT and CDR2 is YNNKEL (reference sequence). Unmatched junction bases numbered 0, after V lost 1 base and J lost 1 base. The CDR3 runs to 15 residues. The CDR3 region is CASSQGLAGSYEQYF. The CDR3, as DNA: TGTGCCAGCAGCCAAGGACTAGCGGGATCCTACGAGCAGTACTTC.

The V call is TRBV2, the J call TRBJ2-3, with TRBD1 matching 7 bases. Trimming at V came to 6 bases and at J to 2 bases, leaving 8 bases not matched to a gene. The germline V gene has CDR1 SNHLY and CDR2 FYNNEI. This CDR3 has 15 residues. The CDR3: CASRDGQVHTDTQYF. DNA for the CDR3: TGTGCCAGCAGAGACGGACAGGTCCACACAGATACGCAGTATTTT.

The chain is built from TRBV18 and TRBJ1-1; D unresolved. Germline V CDR1 and CDR2: KGHSH, LQKENI. This CDR3 is 13 amino acids long. With 5 bases removed from V and 6 bases from J, the gap between germline ends came to 13 bases. The CDR3 DNA follows: TGTGCCAGCTCATCGGACGTCACCTCTGAAGCTTTCTTT. Translating gives CASSSDVTSEAFF.

This clone was seen only a few times. The chain has TRBV7-6 and TRBJ2-7; 9 bases are a match to TRBD1. Per germline, CDR1 SGHVS and CDR2 FNYEAQ. The trim removed 5 bases at V and 7 bases at J, leaving 15 bases unmatched. The CDR3 covers 16 residues. CDR3 in DNA: TGTGCCAGCAGCGCGGAGCCGGGACAGGGTCGGAGGGAGCAGTACTTC. It translates to CASSAEPGQGRREQYF.

This clone was seen just once. V gene TRBV5-1 combines with J gene TRBJ1-1, with no clear D. Germline CDR1 is SGHRS and CDR2 is YFSETQ. CDR3 length: 15 residues. V dropped 4 bases and J dropped 4 bases, with 17 bases sitting between them. CDR3: CASSPGRRDFTEAFF. Written as DNA, the CDR3 is TGCGCCAGCAGCCCCGGACGGAGGGATTTCACTGAAGCTTTCTTT.

The chain couples TRBV4-1 to TRBJ2-3; D perhaps matches TRBD1 (5 bases). In germline, CDR1 is MGHRA, CDR2 YSYEKL. V lost 0 bases, J lost 7 bases, and 17 bases lay in between. This CDR3 comprises 16 residues. CDR3 in amino acids: CASSQDLQGLLNTQYF. The CDR3 DNA is TGCGCCAGCAGCCAAGATCTTCAGGGTCTTTTAAATACGCAGTATTTT.

The chain couples TRBV6-5 to TRBJ2-7; 9 bases agree with TRBD1. CDR1 and CDR2 (germline): MNHEY, SVGAGI. With 6 bases clipped from V and 6 bases from J, the junction kept 3 bases outside the gene matches. The CDR3 length is 12 residues. The CDR3 spells CASSLTGGEQYF. The CDR3, as DNA: TGTGCCAGCAGCCTGACAGGGGGCGAGCAGTACTTC.

The J gene is TRBJ2-3, the V gene TRBV6-6; a possible D gene is TRBD2 (5 bases). The CDR3 has 14 amino acids. CDR1 is MNHNY, CDR2 SVGAGI, per germline (reference sequence). V lost 0 bases and J 4 bases, leaving 8 bases between the germline ends. CDR3 region: CASSYSTSADTQYF. The CDR3 DNA reads as TGTGCCAGCAGTTACTCCACTAGTGCAGATACGCAGTATTTT.

The CDR3 loop reads CAISNQGSDGYTF. DNA for the CDR3: TGTGCCATCAGTAATCAGGGGAGTGATGGCTACACCTTC. This chain links TRBV10-3 with TRBJ1-2; tentatively, D is TRBD1 (6 bases). V lost 5 bases and J 6 bases, leaving 13 bases between the germline ends. Germline V gene data show CDR1 as ENHRY and CDR2 as SYGVKD. The CDR3 length is 13 residues.

This clone showed up just a few times. The rearrangement uses TRBV19 and TRBJ1-5; 7 bases match TRBD1. This CDR3 has 16 amino acids. Per the germline V gene, CDR1 is LNHDA and CDR2 is SQIVND (reference sequence). With 6 bases clipped from V and 0 bases from J, the junction kept 8 bases outside the gene matches. CDR3 loop: CASSKTGTVSNQPQHF. CDR3 coding DNA: TGTGCCAGTAGCAAAACCGGGACAGTTAGCAATCAGCCCCAGCATTTT. Full variable domain (missing parts from reference TRBV19 and TRBJ1-5): DGGITQSPKYLFRKEGQNVTLSCEQNLNHDAMYWYRQDPGQGLRLIYYSQIVNDFQKGDIAEGYSVSREKKESFPLTVTSAQKNPTAFYLCASSKTGTVSNQPQHFGDGTRLSIL.

V and J are TRBV5-1 and TRBJ1-2, with D perhaps TRBD1 (5 bases). Germline CDR1 SGHRS, CDR2 YFSETQ. The CDR3 covers 15 residues. V was pared by 0 bases and J by 4 bases, with 13 bases between. The CDR3 coding sequence is TGCGCCAGCAGCTTGGCGTCAGGGAAGAGCTATGGCTACACCTTC. Its translation is CASSLASGKSYGYTF.

This chain joins TRBV19 and TRBJ1-2; D unclear. Germline lookup yields CDR1 LNHDA and CDR2 SQIVND (reference sequence). The V end was cut by 8 bases, the J end by 4 bases, with 17 bases between. This CDR3 has 14 amino acids. For the CDR3, the DNA is TGTGCCAGTCTCATCCAGGAGGGTGCCTATGGCTACACCTTC. It yields the protein CASLIQEGAYGYTF.

The chain combines TRBV6-4 with TRBJ2-1; D gene uncertain. This CDR3 spans 13 amino acids. Germline V lookup: CDR1 MRHNA, CDR2 SNTAGT. The V and J ends lost 0 bases and 9 bases respectively, with 9 bases between them. DNA of the CDR3: TGTGCCAGCAGTGACTCCCCTAGTGCTGAGCAGTTCTTC. It codes for CASSDSPSAEQFF.

This sequence joins TRBV15 and TRBJ1-5; no reliable D call. CDR3 size: 13 residues. Trimming removed 5 bases from V and 7 bases from J, with 12 bases in between. The germline V gene has CDR1 LNHNV and CDR2 YYDKDF (reference sequence). The CDR3 sequence is CATSGYGWQPQHF. CDR3 bases: TGTGCCACCAGCGGTTATGGGTGGCAGCCCCAGCATTTT.

The chain joins TRBV5-1 to TRBJ1-3; 10 nucleotides line up with TRBD1. CDR3 length: 15 amino acids. Trimming at V came to 5 bases and at J to 6 bases, leaving 8 bases not matched to a gene. Looked up from germline, CDR1 is SGHRS and CDR2 is YFSETQ. The CDR3 nucleotides read TGCGCCAGCAGTAACCCCGGGACAGGGGTAAACACCATATATTTT. This translates into CASSNPGTGVNTIYF.

The chain uses TRBV29-1 and TRBJ1-3, with D possibly matching TRBD1 (5 bases). Germline V gene lookup returns CDR1 SQVTM and CDR2 ANQGSEA. The germline V and J ends were trimmed by 3 bases and 4 bases, with 13 bases remaining between them. The CDR3 extends over 14 amino acids. The CDR3: CSVDTGTGGNTIYF. In DNA form, the CDR3 reads TGCAGCGTTGATACCGGGACTGGCGGAAACACCATATATTTT.

V is TRBV29-1 and J is TRBJ1-1, with D possibly matching TRBD1 (6 bases). Germline-derived CDR1 and CDR2 are SQVTM and ANQGSEA. This CDR3 region has 12 residues. For the CDR3, the DNA is TGCACCGCCGGGACACCGAACACTGAAGCTTTCTTT. It yields the protein CTAGTPNTEAFF.

The chain uses TRBV10-1 and TRBJ1-1; TRBD1 might be the D (5 bases). The CDR3 spans 13 residues. In germline, CDR1 is WNHNN, CDR2 SYGVQD (reference sequence). V gave up 8 bases and J gave up 5 bases, with 15 bases separating them. CDR3 nucleotide sequence: TGCGCCAGCCAGGCGGGGGGAGGAACTGAAGCTTTCTTT. Translating gives CASQAGGGTEAFF.

The chain links TRBV5-4 to TRBJ2-3, with TRBD1 matching 8 bases. The CDR3 consists of 14 residues. From germline, CDR1 is SGHNT and CDR2 YYREEE (reference sequence). Trimming at V came to 4 bases and at J to 1 base, leaving 2 bases not matched to a gene. DNA for the CDR3: TGTGCCAGCAGCCCGACAGGGGGCACAGATACGCAGTATTTT. Its translation is CASSPTGGTDTQYF.